Listed below are T cell receptor beta chains from one sample, sequenced in a study of neurological immune-mediated disorders. TCRdb re-analysed the 5' RACE reads in MiXCR, keeping a single row per CDR3 protein. The sample has some 38,000 distinct CDR3 sequences, 3% to 4% seen once. Sequenced sample: PBMCs. The receptors were gathered from a man younger than 45 with multiple sclerosis. CDR3s include the opening cysteine and the closing phenylalanine or tryptophan. A D gene is named only where the DNA matches it firmly. Some rows have no size entry. The others give once, few or many, or a class for an expanded clone.

cdr3_nt: TGTGCCACCAGCAGAGAGATAGGACAGAACTATGGCTACACCTTC
cdr3_aa: CATSREIGQNYGYTF
clone_size: many
j_call: TRBJ1-2
v_call: TRBV15
d_call: .

cdr3_nt: TGTGCCAGCACTCCCACTTGGAGGAGTATTGAGCAGTTCTTC
cdr3_aa: CASTPTWRSIEQFF
clone_size: .
j_call: TRBJ2-1
v_call: TRBV6-2/TRBV6-3
d_call: .

cdr3_nt: TGTGCCAGCCCTTCGGGCTATGGCTACACCTTC
cdr3_aa: CASPSGYGYTF
clone_size: many
j_call: TRBJ1-2
v_call: TRBV2
d_call: .

cdr3_nt: TGCGCCAGCAGCTTGGGCGGGGGCCTCACAGATACGCAGTATTTT
cdr3_aa: CASSLGGGLTDTQYF
clone_size: many
j_call: TRBJ2-3
v_call: TRBV5-1
d_call: .

cdr3_nt: TGTGCCATCAGTGAGCCACAGGGGCGCACTGAAGCTTTCTTT
cdr3_aa: CAISEPQGRTEAFF
clone_size: .
j_call: TRBJ1-1
v_call: TRBV10-3
d_call: TRBD1

cdr3_nt: TGTGCCAGCAACCCAGTGCATGGCTACACCTTC
cdr3_aa: CASNPVHGYTF
clone_size: many
j_call: TRBJ1-2
v_call: TRBV7-9
d_call: .

cdr3_nt: TGCGCCAGCAGCCAAGATATCCAGGGCTATTCACCCCTCCACTTT
cdr3_aa: CASSQDIQGYSPLHF
clone_size: many
j_call: TRBJ1-6
v_call: TRBV4-3
d_call: .

cdr3_nt: TGTGCCAGCAGCTTCGGACTTGACAACTCCTACGAGCAGTACTTC
cdr3_aa: CASSFGLDNSYEQYF
clone_size: medium-sized
j_call: TRBJ2-7
v_call: TRBV5-5
d_call: .

cdr3_nt: TGCGCCAGCAGCCAAGATCAGTATGGCTACACCTTC
cdr3_aa: CASSQDQYGYTF
clone_size: many
j_call: TRBJ1-2
v_call: TRBV4-3
d_call: .

cdr3_nt: TGTGCCAGCAGCTTAGGACAGGGGAAGACAGATACGCAGTATTTT
cdr3_aa: CASSLGQGKTDTQYF
clone_size: many
j_call: TRBJ2-3
v_call: TRBV7-8
d_call: TRBD1

cdr3_nt: TGTGCCAGCAGCCGGTACGAGCAGTACTTC
cdr3_aa: CASSRYEQYF
clone_size: many
j_call: TRBJ2-7
v_call: TRBV27
d_call: .

cdr3_nt: TGCAGTGCTAGAGAGAAGGGGAGGGCTTCGTTCTATGGCTACACCTTC
cdr3_aa: CSAREKGRASFYGYTF
clone_size: many
j_call: TRBJ1-2
v_call: TRBV20-1
d_call: .

cdr3_nt: TGCGCCAGCAGCCAACCTCCGGACAGTTCCTATGAGCAGTTCTTC
cdr3_aa: CASSQPPDSSYEQFF
clone_size: many
j_call: TRBJ2-1
v_call: TRBV4-1
d_call: .

cdr3_nt: TGTGCCAGCAGATGGGGGAGCCTCAATCAGCCCCAGAATTTT
cdr3_aa: CASRWGSLNQPQNF
clone_size: many
j_call: TRBJ1-5
v_call: TRBV28
d_call: .

cdr3_nt: TGTGCCAGCAGTAGCCGGTGGATTGAAGCTTTCTTT
cdr3_aa: CASSSRWIEAFF
clone_size: many
j_call: TRBJ1-1
v_call: TRBV5-6
d_call: .

cdr3_nt: TGTGCCAGCAGTTCGCCCGGGACAGGAGGAAATGAAAAACTGTTTTTT
cdr3_aa: CASSSPGTGGNEKLFF
clone_size: many
j_call: TRBJ1-4
v_call: TRBV27
d_call: TRBD1

cdr3_nt: TGCAGTGCTAGAGTACCGGGACAGGCGAACACTGAAGCTTTCTTT
cdr3_aa: CSARVPGQANTEAFF
clone_size: many
j_call: TRBJ1-1
v_call: TRBV20-1
d_call: TRBD1

cdr3_nt: TGTGCCACCAGTGATTGGGGAGAGCAGTACTTC
cdr3_aa: CATSDWGEQYF
clone_size: .
j_call: TRBJ2-7
v_call: TRBV24-1
d_call: .

cdr3_nt: TGTGCCAGCAGCTTAGGGACAGCCAGGGCCGAGCAGTACTTC
cdr3_aa: CASSLGTARAEQYF
clone_size: .
j_call: TRBJ2-7
v_call: TRBV7-6
d_call: .

cdr3_nt: TGCAGTGCTATTCCGGCGGAGACCCAGTACTTC
cdr3_aa: CSAIPAETQYF
clone_size: many
j_call: TRBJ2-5
v_call: TRBV20-1
d_call: .

cdr3_nt: TGTGCCAGTAGTATAGACCCACGACAGGGGGACACTGAAGCTTTCTTT
cdr3_aa: CASSIDPRQGDTEAFF
clone_size: .
j_call: TRBJ1-1
v_call: TRBV19
d_call: TRBD1

cdr3_nt: TGTGCCAGCAGGAGGGGGGATGAAGCTTTCTTT
cdr3_aa: CASRRGDEAFF
clone_size: many
j_call: TRBJ1-1
v_call: TRBV6-5
d_call: .

cdr3_nt: TGCGCCAGCAGCCAAGGAGGACCCGGGGTTGGAGCAGCTTTCTTT
cdr3_aa: CASSQGGPGVGAAFF
clone_size: many
j_call: TRBJ1-1
v_call: TRBV4-3
d_call: .

cdr3_nt: TGTGCCAGCAGCCCTCGGACGGCCCCCAACGAGCAGTACTTC
cdr3_aa: CASSPRTAPNEQYF
clone_size: many
j_call: TRBJ2-7
v_call: TRBV7-2
d_call: .